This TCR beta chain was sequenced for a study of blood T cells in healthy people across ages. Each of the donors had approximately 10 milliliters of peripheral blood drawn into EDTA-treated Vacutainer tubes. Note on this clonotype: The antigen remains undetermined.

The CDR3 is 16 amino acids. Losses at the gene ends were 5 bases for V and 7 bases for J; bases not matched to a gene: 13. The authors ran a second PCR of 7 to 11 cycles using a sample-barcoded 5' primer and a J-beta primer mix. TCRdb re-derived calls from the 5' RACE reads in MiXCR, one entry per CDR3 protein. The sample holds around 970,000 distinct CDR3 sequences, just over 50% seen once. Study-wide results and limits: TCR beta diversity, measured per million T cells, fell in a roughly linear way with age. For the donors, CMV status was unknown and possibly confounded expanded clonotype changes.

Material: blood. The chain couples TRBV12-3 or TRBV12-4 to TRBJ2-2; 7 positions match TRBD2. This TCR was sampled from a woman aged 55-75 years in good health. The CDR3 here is CASSPAAGRFGGELFF. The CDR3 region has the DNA TGTGCCAGCAGTCCCGCGGCCGGGAGGTTCGGCGGGGAGCTGTTTTTT.